This T cell receptor (beta chain) derives from a study of blood T cell repertoires in COVID-19. Germline V gives CDR1 SEHNR, CDR2 FQNEAQ (reference sequence). The J segment lost 2 bases and the V segment lost 1 base, leaving 8 bases of the junction unmatched. The CDR3 runs to 18 residues. TCRdb keeps only in-frame clones here, not all; method: immunoSEQ multiplex PCR. The sample lists approximately 200,000 clones, roughly 81% occurring once. The chain employs TRBV7-9 and TRBJ2-2; 9 bases fit TRBD2. This TCR derives from a man between 50 and 59 years old who had recovered from COVID-19. Sequencing was done on a sample of peripheral blood. The CDR3 reads CASSLEFGLAGNTGELFF. DNA for the CDR3: TGTGCCAGCAGCTTAGAGTTCGGGCTAGCGGGAAACACCGGGGAGCTGTTTTTT. Full variable domain (outside the CDR3, taken from reference TRBV7-9 and TRBJ2-2): DTGVSQNPRHKITKRGQNVTFRCDPISEHNRLYWYRQTLGQGPEFLTYFQNEAQLEKSRLLSDRFSAERPKGSFSTLEIQRTEQGDSAMYLCASSLEFGLAGNTGELFFGEGSRLTVL.